This section outlines one T cell receptor beta chain sequence together with its context. Other nucleotide sequences from this sample produce the same CDR3. Although they were nominally healthy when sampled, donors likely had unrecorded immune exposures. The sample comes from a study of cytomegalovirus exposure and HLA in healthy donors. Study overall: For the approximately 400 genotyped donors, 75% to 90% fell within the Caucasian-associated ancestry cluster.

The PCR had 60 Vbeta and 13 Jbeta primers. TCRdb keeps only in-frame clones here, not all; method: immunoSEQ multiplex PCR. Of 95,000 to 150,000 clones in the sample, around 70% were seen once. This CDR3 has 12 residues. Germline-derived CDR1 and CDR2 are MNHEY and SVGAGI. V gave up 6 bases and J gave up 4 bases, with 9 bases separating them. The chain couples TRBV6-5 to TRBJ1-2; a weak D match, TRBD1 (6 bases). The receptor was derived from a middle-aged woman in good health and CMV-seronegative. Sequenced material: PBMCs. CDR3 coding DNA: TGTGCCAGCAGAACAGGGAGCTATGGCTACACCTTC. Translation gives CASRTGSYGYTF.